A selection of T cell receptor beta chains follows, all from one sample in a study of T-cell memory formation after mild COVID-19. TCRdb re-called the 5' RACE reads with MiXCR, one entry per CDR3 protein. This sample has a few hundred thousand distinct CDR3 sequences, with approximately 19% found just once. The sequenced sample was PBMCs or a T cell subset sorted from them (not recorded which). These receptors were collected from a man between 18 and 29 years old who had mild COVID-19 (a few samples of this study predate the infection). Cell type and time point are not known. Each CDR3 is given with its conserved first and last residue. Each record gives: J gene, clone size, CDR3 length, D gene, V gene, CDR3 DNA, CDR3 protein. The D gene is left open where the match is weak. Clone size appears in some rows only: once, few, many, or a class for an expanded clone.

j_call: TRBJ2-3; clone_size: few; cdr3_length: 14; d_call: .; v_call: TRBV9; cdr3_nt: TGTGCCAGCAGCGTTGCCCACAGTCAAGATACGCAGTATTTT; cdr3_aa: CASSVAHSQDTQYF
j_call: TRBJ2-1; clone_size: .; cdr3_length: 16; d_call: TRBD2; v_call: TRBV20-1; cdr3_nt: TGCAGTGCTTTAACTAGCGGGGGGGCCTACTACAATGAGCAGTTCTTC; cdr3_aa: CSALTSGGAYYNEQFF
j_call: TRBJ2-3; clone_size: once; cdr3_length: 15; d_call: .; v_call: TRBV10-3; cdr3_nt: TGTGCCATCAGTGACAGGTCGCAGGGGGGAGATACGCAGTATTTT; cdr3_aa: CAISDRSQGGDTQYF
j_call: TRBJ2-1; clone_size: few; cdr3_length: 16; d_call: TRBD2; v_call: TRBV4-3; cdr3_nt: TGCGCCAGCAGCCAAGATCTGGCAGCGGGGTACAATGAGCAGTTCTTC; cdr3_aa: CASSQDLAAGYNEQFF
j_call: TRBJ1-6; clone_size: few; cdr3_length: 13; d_call: TRBD1; v_call: TRBV7-2; cdr3_nt: TGTGCCAGCAGCTCGACAGGGAATTCACCCCTCCACTTT; cdr3_aa: CASSSTGNSPLHF
j_call: TRBJ1-6; clone_size: .; cdr3_length: 13; d_call: TRBD1; v_call: TRBV20-1; cdr3_nt: TGCAGTGCTAACGACAGGGGTTTGGCACCCCTCCACTTT; cdr3_aa: CSANDRGLAPLHF
j_call: TRBJ2-4; clone_size: .; cdr3_length: 14; d_call: TRBD1; v_call: TRBV20-1; cdr3_nt: TGCAGTGCTATGCCCCCGGGACAGGGGAACATTCAGTACTTC; cdr3_aa: CSAMPPGQGNIQYF
j_call: TRBJ1-6; clone_size: few; cdr3_length: 14; d_call: .; v_call: TRBV10-3; cdr3_nt: TGTGCCATCAGCCTTGGGGGGTTTAATTCACCCCTCCACTTT; cdr3_aa: CAISLGGFNSPLHF
j_call: TRBJ2-7; clone_size: many; cdr3_length: 15; d_call: .; v_call: TRBV5-1; cdr3_nt: TGCGCCAGCAGCAACGGGAAGCGCAGCTCCTACGAGCAGTACTTC; cdr3_aa: CASSNGKRSSYEQYF
j_call: TRBJ2-5; clone_size: .; cdr3_length: 13; d_call: .; v_call: TRBV12-3/TRBV12-4; cdr3_nt: TGTGCCAGCATACCCGGGGCCGAAGAGACCCAGTACTTC; cdr3_aa: CASIPGAEETQYF
j_call: TRBJ2-3; clone_size: .; cdr3_length: 16; d_call: TRBD1; v_call: TRBV6-5; cdr3_nt: TGTGCCAGCAGAATAAACAGGGGAGCGAGCACAGATACGCAGTATTTT; cdr3_aa: CASRINRGASTDTQYF
j_call: TRBJ2-2; clone_size: .; cdr3_length: 15; d_call: TRBD2; v_call: TRBV12-3/TRBV12-4; cdr3_nt: TGTGCCAGCAGTTCCACTAGCGGAAACACCGGGGAGCTGTTTTTT; cdr3_aa: CASSSTSGNTGELFF
j_call: TRBJ2-5; clone_size: .; cdr3_length: 13; d_call: TRBD1; v_call: TRBV29-1; cdr3_nt: TGCAGCGCTGCTAGGGGGCAAGGAGAGACCCAGTACTTC; cdr3_aa: CSAARGQGETQYF